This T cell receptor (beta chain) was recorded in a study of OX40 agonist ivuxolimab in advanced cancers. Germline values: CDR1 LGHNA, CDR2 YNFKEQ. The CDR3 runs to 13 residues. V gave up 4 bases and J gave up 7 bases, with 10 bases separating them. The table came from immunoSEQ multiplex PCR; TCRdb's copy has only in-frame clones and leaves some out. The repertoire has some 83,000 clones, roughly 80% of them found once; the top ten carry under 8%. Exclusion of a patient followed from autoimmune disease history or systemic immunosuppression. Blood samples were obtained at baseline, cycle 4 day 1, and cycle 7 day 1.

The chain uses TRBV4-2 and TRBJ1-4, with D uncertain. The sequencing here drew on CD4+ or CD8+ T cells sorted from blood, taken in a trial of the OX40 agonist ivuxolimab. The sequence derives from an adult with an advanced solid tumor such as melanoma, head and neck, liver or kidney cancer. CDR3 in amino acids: CASSRPRSEKLFF. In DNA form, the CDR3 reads TGTGCCAGCAGCCGGCCCAGATCTGAAAAACTGTTTTTT.